A single sample gave rise to the 15 T cell receptor beta chains below, sequenced in a study of blood T cell repertoires in COVID-19. This table comes from immunoSEQ multiplex PCR, and its TCRdb copy is limited to in-frame clones, with some not included. The data hold 200,000 to 300,000 clones, with 88% observed a single time. Sequencing was performed on peripheral blood. The receptors come from a man in his sixties who had recovered from COVID-19.

Here the CDR3 DNA reads TGTGCCAGCAGCTTACCAGGGCACAATCAGCCCCAGCATTTT. Amino acid sequence: CASSLPGHNQPQHF. The rearrangement uses TRBV5-6 and TRBJ1-5; a weak D match, TRBD1 (5 bases). CDR1 and CDR2 from the germline V gene are SGHDT and YYEEEE. This CDR3 contains 14 residues. The V end lost 2 bases, the J end lost 3 bases, and 9 bases lay between the germline ends.

The rearrangement uses TRBV18 and TRBJ2-1, with a possible D match to TRBD2 (6 bases). Per germline, CDR1 KGHSH and CDR2 LQKENI. The CDR3 totals 17 residues. V lost 3 bases to trimming and J lost 0 bases, with 15 bases between them. The DNA for the CDR3 is TGTGCCAGCTCACCGTTTGTTCGGGGGAGCTCCTACAATGAGCAGTTCTTC. It codes for CASSPFVRGSSYNEQFF.

V and J are TRBV3-1 (or the pseudogene TRBV3-2) and TRBJ2-3; 11 positions agree with TRBD2. The V gene end was trimmed by 5 bases and the J gene end by 7 bases; junction bases not matched to a gene: 14. This CDR3 is built from 17 residues. The germline CDR1 and CDR2 sequences are LGHDT and YNNKEL (reference sequence). CDR3 sequence reads: CASSENSGGARLNTQYF. CDR3 nucleotide sequence: TGTGCCAGCAGCGAGAATAGCGGGGGGGCCCGGCTGAATACGCAGTATTTT.

The J gene is TRBJ2-7, the V gene TRBV7-8, with TRBD1 identical over 8 bases. The germline CDR1 and CDR2 sequences are SGHVS and FQNEAQ. Unmatched junction bases numbered 13, after V lost 4 bases and J lost 2 bases. The CDR3 extends over 17 amino acids. CDR3 in amino acids: CASSSRERQGFPYEQYF. CDR3 nucleotides: TGTGCCAGCAGCTCCCGAGAAAGACAGGGGTTTCCCTACGAGCAGTACTTC. The complete variable domain, with remaining parts taken from reference TRBV7-8 and TRBJ2-7, reads GAGVSQSPRYKVAKRGQDVALRCDPISGHVSLFWYQQALGQGPEFLTYFQNEAQLDKSGLPSDRFFAERPEGSVSTLKIQRTQQEDSAVYLCASSSRERQGFPYEQYFGPGTRLTVT.

V is TRBV10-3 and J is TRBJ1-6, with D possibly matching TRBD1 (6 bases). Germline V gives CDR1 ENHRY, CDR2 SYGVKD. With 0 bases removed from V and 0 bases from J, the gap between germline ends came to 15 bases. This CDR3 is 19 amino acids long. CDR3 sequence reads: CAISESKRDRSSYNSPLHF. CDR3 nucleotides: TGTGCCATCAGTGAGTCGAAGCGAGACAGGAGCTCCTATAATTCACCCCTCCACTTT.

This clone was seen more than once but under ten times. J is TRBJ2-7 and V is TRBV7-9; a weak D match, TRBD2 (5 bases). Looked up from germline, CDR1 is SEHNR and CDR2 is FQNEAQ (reference sequence). V lost 5 bases and J 2 bases, leaving 16 bases between the germline ends. CDR3 length: 15 residues. CDR3 sequence reads: CASSPRTVSAYEQYF. As DNA, the CDR3 is TGTGCCAGCAGCCCCCGGACTGTCTCGGCCTACGAGCAGTACTTC.

The chain links TRBV7-2 to TRBJ2-3; D uncertain. The length of the CDR3 is 14 residues. The V and J ends lost 7 bases and 2 bases respectively, with 13 bases between them. From germline, CDR1 is SGHTA and CDR2 FQGNSA. This CDR3 is CASTLGQATDTQYF. Here the CDR3 DNA reads TGTGCCAGCACCCTCGGTCAGGCCACAGATACGCAGTATTTT.

This chain connects TRBV19 to TRBJ2-7, with D possibly matching TRBD1 (7 bases). This CDR3 comprises 14 residues. Germline values: CDR1 LNHDA, CDR2 SQIVND (reference sequence). V lost 3 bases, J lost 4 bases, and 13 bases lay in between. CDR3 region: CASSMGQGGYEQYF. As DNA, the CDR3 is TGTGCCAGTAGTATGGGGCAGGGGGGATACGAGCAGTACTTC.

This rearrangement joins TRBV19 to TRBJ1-2; 8 nucleotides align to TRBD1. Looked up from germline, CDR1 is LNHDA and CDR2 is SQIVND (reference sequence). Trimming removed 8 bases from V and 6 bases from J; junction bases left unmatched: 2. The length of the CDR3 is 11 residues. CDR3: CASRQGHGYTF. The CDR3 DNA reads as TGTGCCAGTCGACAGGGGCATGGCTACACCTTC.

The chain recombines TRBV5-4 with TRBJ1-2, with 9 bases aligning to TRBD1. The V gene's germline CDR1 is SGHNT and CDR2 YYREEE (reference sequence). V trimming: 3 bases; J trimming: 3 bases; junction bases outside the gene matches: 6. The CDR3 is 15 residues long. CDR3: CASSSPGQGYYGYTF. CDR3 sequence (DNA): TGTGCCAGCAGCTCACCGGGACAGGGTTACTATGGCTACACCTTC.

The CDR3 DNA reads TGTGCCAGCAGCCAATCGTACGGGAATCAGCCCCAGCATTTT. Protein: CASSQSYGNQPQHF. The chain links TRBV16 to TRBJ1-5; no reliable D call. The germline V gene has CDR1 KGHSY and CDR2 FQNENV. V dropped 0 bases and J dropped 4 bases, with 7 bases sitting between them. The CDR3 has 14 amino acids. The variable domain in full, completed from reference TRBV16 and TRBJ1-5, reads GEEVAQTPKHLVRGEGQKAKLYCAPIKGHSYVFWYQQVLKNEFKFLISFQNENVFDETGMPKERFSAKCLPNSPCSLEIQATKLEDSAVYFCASSQSYGNQPQHFGDGTRLSIL.

This sequence joins TRBV6-2 or TRBV6-3 and TRBJ2-7; TRBD2 matches at 12 bases. CDR3 length equals 15 residues. Germline lookup yields CDR1 MNHEY and CDR2 SVGEGT. With 3 bases clipped from V and 5 bases from J, the junction kept 5 bases outside the gene matches. CDR3 nucleotides: TGTGCCAGCAGTTATTCGGCTAGCGGGGGGGACGAGCAGTACTTC. Its protein product is CASSYSASGGDEQYF.

The chain combines TRBV25-1 with TRBJ1-6, with D maybe TRBD1 (5 bases). The CDR3 length is 15 residues. CDR1 and CDR2 from the germline V gene are MGHDK and SYGVNS. The V and J ends lost 4 bases and 9 bases respectively, with 16 bases between them. In DNA form, the CDR3 reads TGTGCCAGCAGTGCCAGGGAGCGGGAAAGTTCACCCCTCCACTTT. It codes for CASSARERESSPLHF.

This clone was seen only once. The genes are TRBV5-1 and TRBJ1-1; no clear D. Germline V CDR1 and CDR2: SGHRS, YFSETQ. Trimming cost V 2 bases and J 2 bases, with 13 bases left between them. The CDR3 totals 15 residues. The CDR3 region is CASSFGSVGNTEAFF. In nucleotides, the CDR3 is TGCGCCAGCAGCTTCGGGAGTGTGGGAAACACTGAAGCTTTCTTT.

Turning to this clone: An end of the junction differs from the germline gene, which may be a read error. The chain joins TRBV7-7 to TRBJ2-3; D is perhaps TRBD2 (6 bases). The germline V gene encodes CDR1 SSHAT and CDR2 FNYEAQ (reference sequence). This CDR3 has 13 amino acids. CDR3 region: CASSFETSSRQYF. CDR3 in DNA: TGTGCTAGCAGCTTCGAAACTAGCAGCCGGCAGTATTTT.